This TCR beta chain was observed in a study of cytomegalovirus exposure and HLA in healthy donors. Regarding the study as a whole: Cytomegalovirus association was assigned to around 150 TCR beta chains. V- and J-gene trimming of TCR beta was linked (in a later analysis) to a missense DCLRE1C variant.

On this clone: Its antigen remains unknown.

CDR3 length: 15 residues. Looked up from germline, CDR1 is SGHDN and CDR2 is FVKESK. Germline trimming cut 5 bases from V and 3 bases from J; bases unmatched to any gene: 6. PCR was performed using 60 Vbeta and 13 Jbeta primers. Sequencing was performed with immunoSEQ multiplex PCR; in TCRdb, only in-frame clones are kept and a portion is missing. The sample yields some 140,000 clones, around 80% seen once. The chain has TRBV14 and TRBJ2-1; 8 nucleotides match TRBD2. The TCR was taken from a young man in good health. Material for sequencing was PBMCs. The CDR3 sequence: CASSVRGGNYNEQFF. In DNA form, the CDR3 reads TGTGCCAGCAGCGTACGGGGGGGGAACTACAATGAGCAGTTCTTC.